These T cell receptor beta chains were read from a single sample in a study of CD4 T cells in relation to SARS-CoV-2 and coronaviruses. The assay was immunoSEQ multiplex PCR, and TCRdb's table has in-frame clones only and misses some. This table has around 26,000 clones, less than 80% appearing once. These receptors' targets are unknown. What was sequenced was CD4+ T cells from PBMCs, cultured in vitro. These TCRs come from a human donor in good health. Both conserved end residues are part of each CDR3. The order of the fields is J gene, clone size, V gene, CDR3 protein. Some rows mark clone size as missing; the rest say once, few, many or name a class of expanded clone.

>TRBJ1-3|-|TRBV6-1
CASSDWTGLGSGNTIYF
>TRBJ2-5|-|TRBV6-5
CASTSSYQETQYF
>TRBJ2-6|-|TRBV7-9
CASSLGQGVSGANVLTF
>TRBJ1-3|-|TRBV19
CASSRDNSGNTIYF
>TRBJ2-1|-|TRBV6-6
CASSSPTGGSYNEQFF
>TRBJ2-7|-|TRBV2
CASKGQGYEQYF
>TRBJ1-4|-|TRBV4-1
CASSQGEGHATNEKLFF
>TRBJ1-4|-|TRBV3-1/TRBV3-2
CASSQESEKLFF
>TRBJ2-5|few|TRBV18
CASSPRSQQTQETQYF
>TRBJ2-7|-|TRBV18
CASSPGLSSYEQYF
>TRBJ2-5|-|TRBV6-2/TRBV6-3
CASSYYETQYF
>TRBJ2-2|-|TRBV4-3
CASSQSRTTGELFF
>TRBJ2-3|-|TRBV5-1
CASSLGLAGVEDTQYF
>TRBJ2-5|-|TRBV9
CASSGRTAETQYF
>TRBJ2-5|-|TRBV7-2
CASRTGETQYF
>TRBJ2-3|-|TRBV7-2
CASSPEGDIQYF
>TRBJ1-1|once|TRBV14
CASSHVGGGRSEAFF
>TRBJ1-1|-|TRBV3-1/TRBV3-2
CASSPSTGGEGEAFF
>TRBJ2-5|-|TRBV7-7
CASSLGGQRGETQYF
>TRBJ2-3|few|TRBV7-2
CASSPAGADTQYF
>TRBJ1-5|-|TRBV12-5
CASGPNLGSQPQHF
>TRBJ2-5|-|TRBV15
CATSRDLAQETQYF
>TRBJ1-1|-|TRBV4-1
CASSTIPRDRGRNTEAFF
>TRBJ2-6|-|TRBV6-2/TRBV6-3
CASSYSGTLSGANVLTF
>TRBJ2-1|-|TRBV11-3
CASSPSGGVSYNEQFF
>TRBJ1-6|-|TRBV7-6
CASSLLGRTNSPLHF
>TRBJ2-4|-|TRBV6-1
CASSIDRGYNIQYF
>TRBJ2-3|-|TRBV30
CAWSSTWNRQYF
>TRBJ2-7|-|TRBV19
CASSPRHFASYEQYF
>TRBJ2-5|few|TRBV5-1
CASSSDRGETQYF
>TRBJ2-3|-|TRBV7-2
CASSLVGLAGGTDTQYF
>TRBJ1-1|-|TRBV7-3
CASSREMNTEAFF
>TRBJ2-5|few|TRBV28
CASSGGLETQYF
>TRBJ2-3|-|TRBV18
CASSPGGGLGDTQYF
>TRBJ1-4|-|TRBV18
CASSPGANEKLFF
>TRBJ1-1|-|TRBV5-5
CASSLEPNTEAFF
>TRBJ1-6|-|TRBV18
CASSPSLSSYNSPLHF
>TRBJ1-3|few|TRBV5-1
CASSPDYSGNTIYF
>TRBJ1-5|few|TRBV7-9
CASSLGPGFNQPQHF
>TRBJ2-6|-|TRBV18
CASSPEVTGNAGANVLTF
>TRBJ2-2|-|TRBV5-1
CASSLGSLNTGELFF
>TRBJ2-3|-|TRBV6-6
CASSYARGNLDTQYF
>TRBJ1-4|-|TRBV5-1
CASSSYGPNEKLFF
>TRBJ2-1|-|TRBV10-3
CAIRDTYDYNEQFF
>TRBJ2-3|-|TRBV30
CAWSPSGGTDTQYF
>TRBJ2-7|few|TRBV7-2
CASSQGSGPSYEQYF